Described below is a single T cell receptor beta chain sequence and its context. Its matching antigen is unknown. The data were obtained in a study of post-analysis software for immune sequencing data. Background on the study: The cohort encompassed relapsing-remitting, secondary progressive and progressive-relapsing multiple sclerosis disease courses. Study-wide points: Controls had significantly higher normalized Chao1 diversity than multiple sclerosis patients. Five or six TRBV segments appeared more often in patients than in controls, and TRBV5-6, TRBV5-1 and TRBV20-1 were among these. F measure showed strong co-clustering of same-batch samples.

Unique molecular identifiers were carried by the TCR beta cDNA libraries. Some 500,000 cDNA molecules were obtained per 1 to 10 million input T cells. TCRdb itself ran the PCR reads through MiXCR, one entry per CDR3 protein. The sample gives hundreds of thousands of distinct CDR3 sequences, 40% to 55% of which show up once; 9.5% to 13% is in the top ten. Germline V lookup: CDR1 SGHRS, CDR2 YFSETQ. V lost 0 bases and J lost 7, with 14 bases in between. The CDR3 loop spans 15 amino acids. The chain couples TRBV5-1 to TRBJ2-1, with D perhaps TRBD1 (7 bases). The sequenced sample consisted of blood. This TCR came from a girl aged 5 to 17 with multiple sclerosis. CDR3 DNA: TGCGCCAGCAGCTTGGAATACAGGGGAGGAAATGAGCAGTTCTTC. Protein sequence: CASSLEYRGGNEQFF.